Shown below are 28 T cell receptor beta chains from a single sample sequenced in a study of blood T cell repertoires in COVID-19. Assay used: immunoSEQ multiplex PCR; TCRdb lists only in-frame clones, some missing. The sample holds fewer than 150,000 clones, approximately 90% seen once. Specimen: peripheral blood. The source is a woman between 50 and 59 years old with acute or convalescent COVID-19.

The chain employs TRBV6-1 and TRBJ1-6; D remains unclear. Trimming took off 3 bases at V and 10 bases at J, with 16 bases between the two ends. The CDR3 length is 15 residues. Looked up from germline, CDR1 is MNHNS and CDR2 is SASEGT. The CDR3 loop reads CASSEGPASRSPLHF. In nucleotides, the CDR3 is TGTGCCAGCAGTGAGGGCCCAGCCTCGAGATCACCCCTCCACTTT.

The V and J genes are TRBV7-9 and TRBJ1-5; D is ambiguous. The germline gives CDR1 SEHNR, CDR2 FQNEAQ (reference sequence). The CDR3 is 13 residues long. V gave up 2 bases and J gave up 4 bases, with 6 bases separating them. The CDR3 reads CASSLNTNQPQHF. CDR3 DNA: TGTGCCAGCAGCTTAAACACGAATCAGCCCCAGCATTTT.

This clone was seen a single time. J is TRBJ1-1 and V is TRBV3-1 (or the pseudogene TRBV3-2), with a possible D match to TRBD1 (6 bases). The CDR3 spans 17 residues. The germline V gene has CDR1 LGHDT and CDR2 YNNKEL (reference sequence). V lost 0 bases to trimming and J lost 5 bases, with 19 bases between them. Written as DNA, the CDR3 is TGTGCCAGCAGCCAAGAGGTCGGGGGGCCCCCGAATACTGAAGCTTTCTTT. Translated: CASSQEVGGPPNTEAFF.

This chain connects TRBV18 to TRBJ1-1; 7 nucleotides agree with TRBD1. Per the germline V gene, CDR1 is KGHSH and CDR2 is LQKENI. CDR3 length: 17 amino acids. The J segment lost 1 base and the V segment lost 4 bases, leaving 12 bases of the junction unmatched. DNA of the CDR3: TGTGCCAGCTCACTGGAGGGGGCGTCTGTGGGGAACACTGAAGCTTTCTTT. Its protein product is CASSLEGASVGNTEAFF.

CDR3: CASSLDLGLAGGPRYEQYF. In nucleotides, the CDR3 is TGTGCCAGCAGCTTAGATCTGGGGCTAGCGGGAGGGCCGAGATACGAGCAGTACTTC. The chain couples TRBV7-2 to TRBJ2-7, with TRBD2 identical over 12 bases. The CDR3 spans 19 residues. The junction had 14 bases not matched to a gene; V was cut back by 1 base and J by 4 bases. Germline lookup yields CDR1 SGHTA and CDR2 FQGNSA.

The chain has TRBV7-6 and TRBJ2-7; 7 positions agree with TRBD1. The CDR3 totals 15 residues. Unmatched junction bases numbered 3, after V lost 1 base and J lost 0 bases. Germline loops: CDR1 SGHVS, CDR2 FNYEAQ. This CDR3 reads CASSLGGQSSYEQYF. The CDR3 DNA reads TGTGCCAGCAGCTTAGGGGGACAGTCCTCCTACGAGCAGTACTTC.

V and J are TRBV7-9 and TRBJ2-3, with TRBD2 matching over 7 bases. The germline CDR1 and CDR2 sequences are SEHNR and FQNEAQ (reference sequence). The ends lost 5 bases at V and 3 bases at J; junction bases unmatched: 5. The CDR3 contains 14 residues. The DNA of the CDR3 is TGTGCCAGCAGCGTCATGGGGGGGACAGATACGCAGTATTTT. This sequence encodes CASSVMGGTDTQYF. The full variable domain, in which reference TRBV7-9 and TRBJ2-3 provide the parts outside the CDR3, is DTGVSQNPRHKITKRGQNVTFRCDPISEHNRLYWYRQTLGQGPEFLTYFQNEAQLEKSRLLSDRFSAERPKGSFSTLEIQRTEQGDSAMYLCASSVMGGTDTQYFGPGTRLTVL.

The chain combines TRBV7-2 with TRBJ2-7; 9 nucleotides agree with TRBD2. This CDR3 is built from 15 residues. J lost 4 bases, V lost 5 bases, and 9 bases had no gene match. Per germline, CDR1 SGHTA and CDR2 FQGNSA. The CDR3 here is CASSPSGAGGYEQYF. CDR3 in DNA: TGTGCCAGCAGCCCATCTGGAGCGGGGGGTTACGAGCAGTACTTC. Combining the CDR3 with reference TRBV7-2 and TRBJ2-7 gives the whole variable domain GAGVSQSPSNKVTEKGKDVELRCDPISGHTALYWYRQSLGQGLEFLIYFQGNSAPDKSGLPSDRFSAERTGGSVSTLTIQRTQQEDSAVYLCASSPSGAGGYEQYFGPGTRLTVT.

The CDR3 sequence: CASSPLGAKNTEAFF. The DNA of the CDR3 is TGTGCCAGCAGCCCCTTGGGGGCAAAGAACACTGAAGCTTTCTTT. The V and J genes are TRBV3-1 (or the pseudogene TRBV3-2) and TRBJ1-1; TRBD1 might be the D (6 bases). This CDR3 region has 15 residues. Germline-derived CDR1 and CDR2 are LGHDT and YNNKEL (reference sequence). V was clipped by 4 bases and J by 1 base, with 13 bases between them.

This clone was seen a few times. V is TRBV6-1 and J is TRBJ1-1; no definite D call. The CDR3 covers 13 residues. Germline V gene lookup returns CDR1 MNHNS and CDR2 SASEGT. Trimming removed 2 bases at V and 5 bases at J, with 9 bases between. CDR3 protein: CASSELRGTEAFF. Written as DNA, the CDR3 is TGTGCCAGCAGTGAACTCCGGGGAACTGAAGCTTTCTTT.

The J gene is TRBJ1-1, the V gene TRBV5-4; the D gene is possibly TRBD1 (6 bases). Germline CDR1 and CDR2: SGHNT and YYREEE (reference sequence). With 5 bases removed from V and 1 base from J, the gap between germline ends came to 18 bases. The CDR3 length is 16 residues. CDR3 sequence (DNA): TGTGCCAGCAGACTGGTGGGGGCAGGGAAGAACACTGAAGCTTTCTTT. Protein sequence: CASRLVGAGKNTEAFF.

The chain recombines TRBV24-1 with TRBJ2-1; no definite D call. Trimming left V 7 bases short and J 0 bases short, with 6 bases between. CDR3 length: 13 residues. The germline V gene has CDR1 KGHDR and CDR2 SFDVKD. CDR3 coding DNA: TGTGCCACCAGAAGGAGCTCCTACAATGAGCAGTTCTTC. Amino acids: CATRRSSYNEQFF.

This clone was recorded only once. The CDR3 sequence: CAWSVLRTGPSVHTIYF. The CDR3 DNA reads as TGTGCCTGGAGTGTTCTTCGGACAGGCCCATCGGTCCACACCATATATTTT. The J gene is TRBJ1-3, the V gene TRBV30, with 7 bases that match TRBD1. This CDR3 is 17 amino acids long. The V gene's germline CDR1 is GTSNPN and CDR2 SVGIG (reference sequence). V gave up 0 bases and J gave up 8 bases; unmatched junction bases: 16.

The chain couples TRBV6-1 to TRBJ1-1; a weak D match, TRBD1 (5 bases). Germline V gene sequence: CDR1 MNHNS, CDR2 SASEGT. V was pared by 3 bases and J by 3 bases, with 8 bases between. This CDR3 contains 13 residues. The DNA of the CDR3 is TGTGCCAGCAGTGACCCAGGGCACACTGAAGCTTTCTTT. Translating it yields CASSDPGHTEAFF.

The rearrangement joins TRBV9 to TRBJ1-3; the D gene is possibly TRBD1 (5 bases). Germline V gives CDR1 SGDLS, CDR2 YYNGEE. The CDR3 is made up of 15 amino acids. V was cut by 0 bases and J by 0 bases, with 7 bases left in between. This CDR3 is CASSVGQRSGNTIYF. The CDR3 DNA is TGTGCCAGCAGCGTAGGACAGCGCTCTGGAAACACCATATATTTT.

The chain links TRBV29-1 to TRBJ2-3; 7 bases agree with TRBD1. The V gene's germline CDR1 is SQVTM and CDR2 ANQGSEA. This CDR3 is 13 amino acids long. The J segment lost 8 bases and the V segment lost 6 bases, leaving 11 bases of the junction unmatched. In DNA form, the CDR3 reads TGCAGCGTCGGACAGGACACGGCTGGTACGCAGTATTTT. Translating gives CSVGQDTAGTQYF.

The chain links TRBV5-1 to TRBJ2-2; 7 nucleotides agree with TRBD2. Germline-derived CDR1 and CDR2 are SGHRS and YFSETQ. Trimming removed 4 bases from V and 7 bases from J; junction bases left unmatched: 16. The CDR3 runs 17 residues. The CDR3 is CASSQATITPGGGELFF. In DNA, the CDR3 is TGCGCCAGCAGCCAAGCTACAATCACCCCGGGAGGCGGGGAGCTGTTTTTT.

This rearrangement joins TRBV28 to TRBJ2-3; a weak D match, TRBD1 (6 bases). Germline V gene lookup returns CDR1 MDHEN and CDR2 SYDVKM. Trimming cost V 5 bases and J 4 bases, with 16 bases left between them. The CDR3 consists of 15 residues. CDR3 in amino acids: CASSRGKGLADTQYF. Here the CDR3 DNA reads TGTGCCAGCAGTAGGGGGAAGGGCCTGGCAGATACGCAGTATTTT.

This clone was recorded only once. The V call is TRBV18, the J call TRBJ2-1; D gene ambiguous. Germline V CDR1 and CDR2: KGHSH, LQKENI. Trimming took off 0 bases at V and 8 bases at J, with 5 bases between the two ends. This CDR3 contains 12 residues. The CDR3 region has the DNA TGTGCCAGCTCACCACCCAGCGATGAGCAGTTCTTC. As protein: CASSPPSDEQFF.

In its sample, this clone was seen once. The chain carries TRBV5-1 and TRBJ2-7, with 8 nucleotides matching TRBD1. V trimming: 0 bases; J trimming: 5 bases; junction bases outside the gene matches: 13. The CDR3 extends over 17 amino acids. Germline-derived CDR1 and CDR2 are SGHRS and YFSETQ. CDR3 in DNA: TGCGCCAGCAGCTTGGCCGGGCTTAGGCAGGGGGCGCACGAGCAGTACTTC. Its protein product is CASSLAGLRQGAHEQYF.

This sequence joins TRBV2 and TRBJ2-5; 8 positions match TRBD1. The J segment lost 5 bases and the V segment lost 8 bases, leaving 10 bases of the junction unmatched. The germline gives CDR1 SNHLY, CDR2 FYNNEI. CDR3 length: 14 residues. The CDR3 region is CASVQDRAQETQYF. The DNA of the CDR3 is TGTGCCAGCGTCCAGGACAGGGCCCAGGAGACCCAGTACTTC.

The rearrangement uses TRBV6-5 and TRBJ1-2; no clear D. V dropped 2 bases and J dropped 1 base, with 14 bases sitting between them. The CDR3 totals 16 residues. Germline CDR1 MNHEY, CDR2 SVGAGI. The CDR3, as DNA: TGTGCCAGCAGTTACGAGACTCGGGGAGATAACTATGGCTACACCTTC. Translated: CASSYETRGDNYGYTF.

J is TRBJ1-4 and V is TRBV19; 11 nucleotides align to TRBD1. The germline CDR1 and CDR2 sequences are LNHDA and SQIVND (reference sequence). The CDR3 runs to 16 residues. Losses at the gene ends were 1 base for V and 10 bases for J; bases not matched to a gene: 8. Written as DNA, the CDR3 is TGTGCCAGTAGTATAGGGGCGGACAGGGGGCAACGAAAACTGTTTTTT. Translating it yields CASSIGADRGQRKLFF.

This chain uses TRBV27 with TRBJ1-5, with D perhaps matching TRBD1 (5 bases). Per germline, CDR1 MNHEY and CDR2 SMNVEV (reference sequence). CDR3 length: 14 residues. With 6 bases removed from V and 1 base from J, the gap between germline ends came to 10 bases. The CDR3 is CASSQGSSNQPQHF. Written as DNA, the CDR3 is TGTGCCAGCAGCCAGGGTTCCAGCAATCAGCCCCAGCATTTT.

The gene calls are TRBV4-2 and TRBJ2-5; 11 positions agree with TRBD2. CDR3 length equals 16 residues. The V segment lost 5 bases and the J segment 1 base; nucleotides outside the gene matches: 6. CDR1 and CDR2 from the germline V gene are LGHNA and YNFKEQ. The CDR3 spells CASSGGTSGFQETQYF. The CDR3 DNA reads TGTGCCAGCAGCGGCGGGACTAGCGGTTTCCAAGAGACCCAGTACTTC.

The rearrangement links TRBV5-6 to TRBJ1-3, with TRBD1 matching over 7 bases. The CDR3 consists of 14 residues. Germline assignment: CDR1 SGHDT and CDR2 YYEEEE. The ends lost 1 base at V and 4 bases at J; junction bases unmatched: 2. The CDR3 nucleotides are TGTGCCAGCAGCTTGACGGGACAGGGAAACACCATATATTTT. This sequence encodes CASSLTGQGNTIYF.

The gene calls are TRBV7-9 and TRBJ1-2, with D unresolved. From germline, CDR1 is SEHNR and CDR2 FQNEAQ (reference sequence). The CDR3 sequence is 15 residues long. Trimming cost V 3 bases and J 2 bases, with 13 bases left between them. CDR3 DNA sequence: TGTGCCAGCAGCTTTACGGAGAACCAAAACTATGGCTACACCTTC. Its protein is CASSFTENQNYGYTF.

This clone was observed a single time. The chain carries TRBV7-9 and TRBJ2-3, with TRBD2 matching over 9 bases. Germline CDR1 and CDR2: SEHNR and FQNEAQ (reference sequence). J gave up 4 bases and V 6 bases, and 11 bases lay outside the gene matches. CDR3 length: 16 amino acids. In DNA form, the CDR3 reads TGTGCCAGCAGTTACTTGGCGGGGGGGGGCCCAGATACGCAGTATTTT. It is translated as CASSYLAGGGPDTQYF.